The next 2 T cell receptor beta chains were all read from a single sample in a study of monozygotic twins with inflammatory bowel disease. TCRdb reworked the 5' RACE reads into one entry per CDR3 protein, no DNA. This table lists fewer than 150,000 distinct CDR3 sequences. Material: blood. Every receptor here comes from a human donor with ulcerative colitis or Crohn's disease, or a healthy co-twin of an affected twin (not recorded which).

The rearrangement links TRBV18 to TRBJ1-1. Germline CDR1 reads KGHSH; CDR2 reads LQKENI. This CDR3 spans 14 amino acids. CDR3 residues: CASSSNHQNTEAFF.

V is TRBV18 and J is TRBJ2-1. CDR3 length equals 15 residues. Germline V gives CDR1 KGHSH, CDR2 LQKENI. The CDR3: CASSPPEWGANEQFF.